This T cell receptor beta chain was captured by sequencing in a study of blood T cells in healthy people across ages. Study context: Capture via template switching afforded approximately one barcoded beta molecule per two T cells.

A second PCR of 7 to 11 cycles used a sample-barcoded 5' primer and a J-beta primer mix. Every cDNA was tagged by a template-switch adaptor with 12 random nucleotides. TCRdb ran MiXCR on the 5' RACE reads and lists one entry per CDR3 protein. Found here are 850,000 to 1,100,000 distinct CDR3 sequences, about two fifths of them singletons; the top ten hold approximately 14%. The CDR3 consists of 14 residues. The V end lost 6 bases, the J end lost 5 bases, and 15 bases lay between the germline ends. This clonotype was counted only a few times. Its antigen is not known. Notes on the study in general: Without sorted subsets, naive and antigen-experienced compartments could not be conclusively compared. The diversity estimates, figures obtained from one million T cells, were considered underestimates.

The chain is built from TRBV12-3 or TRBV12-4 and TRBJ2-3, with D uncertain. This clonotype originated in a man in his late teens or twenties in good health. Sequencing used blood. This chain's CDR3 is CASSDGFNVDTQYF. CDR3 bases: TGTGCCAGCAGCGACGGGTTTAACGTAGATACGCAGTATTTT.